Shown below are 16 T cell receptor beta chains from a single sample sequenced in a study of blood T cells in healthy people across ages. The authors ran a second PCR of about 6 to 11 cycles using a sample-barcoded 5' primer and a J-beta primer mix. One entry per CDR3 protein results from TCRdb running MiXCR on the 5' RACE reads. The sample has fewer than 600,000 distinct CDR3 sequences, about a quarter seen once. The same sample was also studied in work on T cells of mothers and their children.

The sequenced sample was blood. These receptors all come from a boy under 10 years old in good health.

The CDR3 reads CASSQDLTVAHNEQFF. The DNA for the CDR3 is TGTGCCAGCAGCCAAGATCTAACGGTCGCGCACAATGAGCAGTTCTTC. This chain connects TRBV7-9 to TRBJ2-1; D is unresolved. Trimming left V 5 bases short and J 5 bases short, with 19 bases between. CDR3 length: 16 residues. Germline CDR1 and CDR2: SEHNR and FQNEAQ (reference sequence).

V gene TRBV5-1 combines with J gene TRBJ2-6, with D perhaps TRBD1 (6 bases). Trimming left V 2 bases short and J 0 bases short, with 15 bases between. From germline, CDR1 is SGHRS and CDR2 YFSETQ. This CDR3 spans 18 amino acids. CDR3 nucleotide sequence: TGCGCCAGCAGCTTAAACCAACAGGGCAGCTCTGGGGCCAACGTCCTGACTTTC. It is translated as CASSLNQQGSSGANVLTF.

The chain has TRBV6-1 and TRBJ1-4; unclear D gene. Germline loops: CDR1 MNHNS, CDR2 SASEGT. V was cut by 6 bases and J by 0 bases, with 14 bases left in between. This CDR3 has 16 residues. The CDR3: CASSPKTVATNEKLFF. Written as DNA, the CDR3 is TGTGCCAGCAGCCCTAAGACCGTTGCAACTAATGAAAAACTGTTTTTT.

This chain joins TRBV5-1 and TRBJ1-3; a possible D gene is TRBD1 (5 bases). Germline-derived CDR1 and CDR2 are SGHRS and YFSETQ. The CDR3 extends over 18 amino acids. Trimming pared 3 bases from V and 4 bases from J, leaving 23 bases between. The CDR3 DNA is TGCGCCAGCAGCTCCCCGAGTGGGGCAGACTCGCCCGGAAACACCATATATTTT. Amino acid sequence: CASSSPSGADSPGNTIYF.

This clonotype was counted a few times. The chain couples TRBV29-1 to TRBJ2-5; 8 bases agree with TRBD2. Trimming at V came to 7 bases and at J to 2 bases, leaving 6 bases not matched to a gene. Germline V gene data show CDR1 as SQVTM and CDR2 as ANQGSEA. The CDR3 is 13 residues long. Here the CDR3 DNA reads TGCAGCGCCGCCGGGGGGGGACAAGAGACCCAGTACTTC. Protein sequence: CSAAGGGQETQYF.

The table lists this clonotype with a few counts. This sequence joins TRBV10-2 and TRBJ2-1; 8 bases match TRBD2. The DNA end lines up better with TRBJ2-5; the J call may be wrong. Germline assignment: CDR1 WSHSY and CDR2 SAAADI. This CDR3 comprises 17 residues. CDR3 sequence reads: CASGVKRGGRVWEAQYF. In nucleotides, the CDR3 is TGCGCCAGCGGGGTGAAACGGGGGGGGCGCGTTTGGGAGGCCCAGTACTTC.

The rearrangement uses TRBV12-3 or TRBV12-4 and TRBJ1-4, with TRBD1 identical over 8 bases. The V segment lost 6 bases and the J segment 7 bases; nucleotides outside the gene matches: 7. This CDR3 has 14 residues. DNA for the CDR3: TGTGCCAGCAGCGTGACAGGGGATGGTGAAAAACTGTTTTTT. Protein: CASSVTGDGEKLFF.

This clonotype was detected only a few times. The V and J genes are TRBV10-3 and TRBJ1-2; D is possibly TRBD1 (6 bases). Trimming shortened V by 4 bases and J by 0 bases, and 12 bases separated the two germline ends. Germline values: CDR1 ENHRY, CDR2 SYGVKD. This CDR3 comprises 15 residues. This CDR3 reads CAISGGAGANYGYTF. The CDR3 region has the DNA TGTGCCATCAGTGGAGGGGCAGGGGCTAACTATGGCTACACCTTC.

The rearrangement links TRBV29-1 to TRBJ1-5; maybe TRBD1 (5 bases). This CDR3 has 13 amino acids. V was clipped by 4 bases and J by 6 bases, with 13 bases between them. Germline CDR1 is SQVTM and CDR2 is ANQGSEA. The CDR3 sequence is CSVGAGSGQPQHF. CDR3 nucleotide sequence: TGCAGCGTTGGGGCAGGGAGCGGTCAGCCCCAGCATTTT. The variable domain in full, with the rest retrieved from reference TRBV29-1 and TRBJ1-5, is SAVISQKPSRDICQRGTSLTIQCQVDSQVTMMFWYRQQPGQSLTLIATANQGSEATYESGFVIDKFPISRPNLTFSTLTVSNMSPEDSSIYLCSVGAGSGQPQHFGDGTRLSIL.

This chain joins TRBV7-6 and TRBJ2-5; the match to TRBD1 covers 9 bases. The J segment lost 2 bases and the V segment lost 6 bases, leaving 10 bases of the junction unmatched. CDR1 is SGHVS, CDR2 FNYEAQ, per germline. The CDR3 is 16 residues long. Here the CDR3 reads CASSFTGTGKQETQYF. In DNA, the CDR3 is TGTGCCAGCAGTTTTACAGGGACAGGGAAACAAGAGACCCAGTACTTC.

This clonotype was seen a handful of times. The J gene is TRBJ2-7, the V gene TRBV7-9, with D possibly being TRBD1 or TRBD2 (6 bases each). The CDR3 length is 14 residues. Germline CDR1 reads SEHNR; CDR2 reads FQNEAQ (reference sequence). The V end was cut by 5 bases, the J end by 4 bases, with 15 bases between. In DNA form, the CDR3 reads TGTGCCAGCAGCGCTCGGGGGCGGCCTTACGAGCAGTACTTC. This codes for CASSARGRPYEQYF.

The gene calls are TRBV5-1 and TRBJ1-1; 7 bases are shared with TRBD1. J lost 1 base, V lost 4 bases, and 7 bases had no gene match. Germline V gene sequence: CDR1 SGHRS, CDR2 YFSETQ. The CDR3 length is 15 residues. The CDR3: CASSRQGEANTEAFF. CDR3 bases: TGCGCCAGCAGCAGGCAGGGGGAGGCGAACACTGAAGCTTTCTTT.

The chain employs TRBV5-1 and TRBJ2-5, with D maybe TRBD2 (5 bases). The CDR3 has 12 residues. Looked up from germline, CDR1 is SGHRS and CDR2 is YFSETQ. V was trimmed by 0 bases and J by 7 bases, leaving 7 bases between them. The CDR3 sequence is CASSLEAGTQYF. The CDR3 region has the DNA TGCGCCAGCAGCTTGGAGGCGGGGACCCAGTACTTC.

Of note for this clonotype: At one end the junction does not follow the germline gene, possibly because of a read error. The chain has TRBV9 and TRBJ1-1; TRBD1 aligns across 10 bases. The CDR3 length is 14 residues. Germline loops: CDR1 SGDLS, CDR2 YYNGEE. The CDR3 bases are TGTGCCAGCAGCGCCGGGACAGGGGACTTAGAAGCTCTCTTT. Encoded protein: CASSAGTGDLEALF.

Comment on this clonotype: The junction departs from germline at one end; a sequencing error may be responsible. V is TRBV2 and J is TRBJ1-4, with TRBD1 matching 8 bases. CDR1 is SNHLY, CDR2 FYNNEI, per germline. The CDR3 is 13 amino acids. The CDR3 protein is CVSSRTGLEKLFF. For the CDR3, the DNA is TGTGTCAGCAGTCGGACAGGGCTTGAAAAACTGTTTTTT.

This clonotype has only a few counts. The chain carries TRBV19 and TRBJ2-1; D possibly corresponds to TRBD2 (5 bases). The CDR3 consists of 17 residues. Germline CDR1 reads LNHDA; CDR2 reads SQIVND (reference sequence). The V end was cut by 6 bases, the J end by 5 bases, with 23 bases between. In nucleotides, the CDR3 is TGTGCCAGTAGAACCCGCCCAGCAGGAGGTATCAACAATGAGCAGTTCTTC. It specifies CASRTRPAGGINNEQFF.